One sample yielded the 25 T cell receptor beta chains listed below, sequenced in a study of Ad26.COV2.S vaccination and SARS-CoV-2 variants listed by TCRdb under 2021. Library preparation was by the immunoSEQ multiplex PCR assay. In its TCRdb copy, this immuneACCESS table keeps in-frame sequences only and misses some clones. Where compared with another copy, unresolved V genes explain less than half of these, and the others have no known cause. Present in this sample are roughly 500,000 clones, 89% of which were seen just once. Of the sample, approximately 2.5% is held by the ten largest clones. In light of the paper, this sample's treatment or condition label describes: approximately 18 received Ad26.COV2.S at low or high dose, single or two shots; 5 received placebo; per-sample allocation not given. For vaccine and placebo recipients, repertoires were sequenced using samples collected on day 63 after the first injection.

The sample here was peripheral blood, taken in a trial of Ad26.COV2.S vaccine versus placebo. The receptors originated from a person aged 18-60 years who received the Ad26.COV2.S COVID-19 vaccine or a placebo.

The CDR3 nucleotides are TGTGCCCCGGCGGCCCGCTCCTACAATGAGCAGTTCTTC. Translated: CAPAARSYNEQFF. The genes are TRBV19 and TRBJ2-1; D is unclear. CDR3 length equals 13 residues. Looked up from germline, CDR1 is LNHDA and CDR2 is SQIVND (reference sequence). V lost 11 bases, J lost 0 bases, and 11 bases lay in between.

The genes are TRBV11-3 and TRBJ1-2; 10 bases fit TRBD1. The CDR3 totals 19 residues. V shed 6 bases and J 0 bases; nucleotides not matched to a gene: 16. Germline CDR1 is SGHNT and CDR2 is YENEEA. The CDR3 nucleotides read TGTGCCAGCAGTAAGAACGCAGGGGGACAGGGGTCCGCTAACTATGGCTACACCTTC. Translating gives CASSKNAGGQGSANYGYTF.

The CDR3 spells CASKSLGKRYQPQHF. CDR3 nucleotides: TGTGCCAGTAAGTCTTTGGGGAAAAGGTATCAGCCCCAGCATTTT. J is TRBJ1-5 and V is TRBV19; D is ambiguous. The CDR3 totals 15 residues. Between the trimmed V and J ends, which lost 7 bases and 5 bases, there was a span of 18 bases. Germline-derived CDR1 and CDR2 are LNHDA and SQIVND (reference sequence).

For the CDR3, the DNA is TGTGCCAGCAGCCAAGACAGGGGGACCTACGAGCAGTACTTC. This translates into CASSQDRGTYEQYF. The chain has TRBV4-2 and TRBJ2-7; 7 bases line up with TRBD1. The CDR3 runs 14 residues. The V gene's germline CDR1 is LGHNA and CDR2 YNFKEQ. Germline trimming cut 0 bases from V and 2 bases from J; bases unmatched to any gene: 1.

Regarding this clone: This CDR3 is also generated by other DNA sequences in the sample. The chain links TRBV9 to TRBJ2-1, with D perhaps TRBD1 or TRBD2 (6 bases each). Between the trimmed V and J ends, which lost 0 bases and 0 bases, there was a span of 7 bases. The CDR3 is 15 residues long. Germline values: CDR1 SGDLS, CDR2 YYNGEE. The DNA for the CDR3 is TGTGCCAGCAGCGTAGGGGGGGCCTCCTACAATGAGCAGTTCTTC. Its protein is CASSVGGASYNEQFF.

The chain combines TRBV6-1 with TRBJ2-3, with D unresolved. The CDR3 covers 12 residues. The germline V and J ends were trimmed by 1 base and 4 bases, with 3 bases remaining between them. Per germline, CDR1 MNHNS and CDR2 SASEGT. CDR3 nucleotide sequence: TGTGCCAGCAGTGAAGTAGCAGATACGCAGTATTTT. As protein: CASSEVADTQYF.

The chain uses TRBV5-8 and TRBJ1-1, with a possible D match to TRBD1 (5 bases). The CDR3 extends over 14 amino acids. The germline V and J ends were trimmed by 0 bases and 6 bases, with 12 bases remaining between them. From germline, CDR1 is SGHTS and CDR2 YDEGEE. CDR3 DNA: TGTGCCAGCAGCTTGGCGGCGGGGGTGGCTGAAGCTTTCTTT. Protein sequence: CASSLAAGVAEAFF. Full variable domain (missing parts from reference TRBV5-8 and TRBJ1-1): EAGVTQSPTHLIKTRGQQATLRCSPISGHTSVYWYQQALGLGLQFLLWYDEGEERNRGNFPPRFSGRQFPNYSSELNVNALELEDSALYLCASSLAAGVAEAFFGQGTRLTVV.

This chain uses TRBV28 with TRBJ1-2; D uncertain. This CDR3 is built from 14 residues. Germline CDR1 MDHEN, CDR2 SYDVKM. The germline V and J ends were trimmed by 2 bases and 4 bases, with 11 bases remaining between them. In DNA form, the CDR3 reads TGTGCCAGCAGTTTAGGGCAGTCGGTCTATGGCTACACCTTC. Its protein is CASSLGQSVYGYTF.

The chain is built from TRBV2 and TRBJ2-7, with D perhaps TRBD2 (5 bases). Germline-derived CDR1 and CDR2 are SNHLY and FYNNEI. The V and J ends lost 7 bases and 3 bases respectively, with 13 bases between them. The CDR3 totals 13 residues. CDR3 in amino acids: CASTKGRGYEQYF. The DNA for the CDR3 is TGTGCCAGCACTAAAGGTCGGGGCTACGAGCAGTACTTC.

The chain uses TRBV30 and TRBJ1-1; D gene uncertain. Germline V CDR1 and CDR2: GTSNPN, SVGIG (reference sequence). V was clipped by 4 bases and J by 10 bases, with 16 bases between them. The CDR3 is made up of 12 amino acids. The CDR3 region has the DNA TGTGCCTGGAACCTTGGTGGGGAGGGAGCTTTCTTT. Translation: CAWNLGGEGAFF.

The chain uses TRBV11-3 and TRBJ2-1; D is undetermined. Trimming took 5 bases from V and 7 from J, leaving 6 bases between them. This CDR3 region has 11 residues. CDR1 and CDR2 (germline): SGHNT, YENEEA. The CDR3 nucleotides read TGTGCCAGCAGCCCCCGGAATGAGCAGTTCTTC. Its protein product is CASSPRNEQFF.

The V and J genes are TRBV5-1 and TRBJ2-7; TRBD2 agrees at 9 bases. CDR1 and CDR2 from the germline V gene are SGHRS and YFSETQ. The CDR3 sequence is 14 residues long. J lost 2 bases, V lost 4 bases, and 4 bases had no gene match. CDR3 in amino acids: CASSERGVPYEQYF. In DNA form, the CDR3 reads TGCGCCAGCAGCGAGCGGGGGGTACCCTACGAGCAGTACTTC.

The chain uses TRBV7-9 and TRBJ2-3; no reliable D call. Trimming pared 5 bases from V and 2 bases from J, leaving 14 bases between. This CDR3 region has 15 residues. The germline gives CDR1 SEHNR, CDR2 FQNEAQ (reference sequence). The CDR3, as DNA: TGTGCCAGCAGCCCGCGGACCTCTAACACAGATACGCAGTATTTT. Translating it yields CASSPRTSNTDTQYF.

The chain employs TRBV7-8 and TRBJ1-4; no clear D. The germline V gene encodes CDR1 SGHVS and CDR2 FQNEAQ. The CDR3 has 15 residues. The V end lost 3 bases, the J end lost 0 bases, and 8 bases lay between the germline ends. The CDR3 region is CASSLQLSTNEKLFF. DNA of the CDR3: TGTGCCAGCAGCTTGCAGTTATCAACTAATGAAAAACTGTTTTTT.

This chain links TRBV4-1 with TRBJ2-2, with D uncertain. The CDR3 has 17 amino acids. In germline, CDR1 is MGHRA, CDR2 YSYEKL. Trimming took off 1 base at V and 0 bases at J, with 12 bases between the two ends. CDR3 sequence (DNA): TGCGCCAGCAGCCAAGCCCTCTACCGATCGAACACCGGGGAGCTGTTTTTT. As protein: CASSQALYRSNTGELFF.

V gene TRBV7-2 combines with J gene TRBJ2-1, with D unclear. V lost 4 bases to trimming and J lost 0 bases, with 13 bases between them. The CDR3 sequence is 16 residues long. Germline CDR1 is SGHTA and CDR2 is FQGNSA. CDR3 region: CASSSSPSDSYNEQFF. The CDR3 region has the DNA TGTGCCAGCAGCTCGTCCCCCAGCGACTCCTACAATGAGCAGTTCTTC.

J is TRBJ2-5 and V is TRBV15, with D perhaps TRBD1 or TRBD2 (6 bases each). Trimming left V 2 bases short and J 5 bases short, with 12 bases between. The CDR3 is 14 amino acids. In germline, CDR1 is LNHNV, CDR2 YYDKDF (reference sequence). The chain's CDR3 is CATSRRGGMETQYF. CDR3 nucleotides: TGTGCCACCAGCAGACGAGGGGGGATGGAGACCCAGTACTTC.

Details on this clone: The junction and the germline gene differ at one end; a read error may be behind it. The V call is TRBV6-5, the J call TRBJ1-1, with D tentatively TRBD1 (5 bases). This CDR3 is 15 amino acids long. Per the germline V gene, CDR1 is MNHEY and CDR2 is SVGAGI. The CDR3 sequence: CASSLAGTQNTEAFF. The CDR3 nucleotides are TGTGCTAGCAGTTTGGCCGGGACGCAGAACACTGAAGCTTTCTTT.

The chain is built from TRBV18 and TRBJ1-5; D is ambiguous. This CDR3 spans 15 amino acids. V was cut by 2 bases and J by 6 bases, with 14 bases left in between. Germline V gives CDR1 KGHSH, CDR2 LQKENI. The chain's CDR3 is CASSPLGLTGQPQHF. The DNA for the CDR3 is TGTGCCAGCTCACCATTGGGCCTCACGGGTCAGCCCCAGCATTTT.

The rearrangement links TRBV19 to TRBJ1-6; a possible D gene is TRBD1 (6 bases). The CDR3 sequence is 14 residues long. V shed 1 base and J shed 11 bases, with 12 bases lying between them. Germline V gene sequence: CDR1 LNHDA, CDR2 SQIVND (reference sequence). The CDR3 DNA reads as TGTGCCAGTAGTATAGGGGACAACGGCACACCCCTCCACTTT. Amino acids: CASSIGDNGTPLHF.

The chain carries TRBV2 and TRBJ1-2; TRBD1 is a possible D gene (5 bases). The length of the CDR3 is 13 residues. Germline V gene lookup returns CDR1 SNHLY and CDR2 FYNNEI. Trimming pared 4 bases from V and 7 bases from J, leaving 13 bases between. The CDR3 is CASSGQLTGGYTF. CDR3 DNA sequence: TGTGCCAGCAGTGGACAGCTCACAGGTGGCTACACCTTC.

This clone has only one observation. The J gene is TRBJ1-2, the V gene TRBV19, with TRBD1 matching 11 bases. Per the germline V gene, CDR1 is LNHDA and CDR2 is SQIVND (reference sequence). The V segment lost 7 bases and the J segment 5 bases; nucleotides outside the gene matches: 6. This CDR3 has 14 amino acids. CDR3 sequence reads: CASTRGQGVYGYTF. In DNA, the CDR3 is TGTGCCAGTACCCGGGGACAGGGGGTTTATGGCTACACCTTC.

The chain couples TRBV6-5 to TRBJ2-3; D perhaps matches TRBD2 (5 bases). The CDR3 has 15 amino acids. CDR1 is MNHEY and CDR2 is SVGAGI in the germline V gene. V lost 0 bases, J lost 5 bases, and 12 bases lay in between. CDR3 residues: CASSYSRWSGDTQYF. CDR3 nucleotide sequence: TGTGCCAGCAGTTACTCGAGATGGAGCGGAGATACGCAGTATTTT.

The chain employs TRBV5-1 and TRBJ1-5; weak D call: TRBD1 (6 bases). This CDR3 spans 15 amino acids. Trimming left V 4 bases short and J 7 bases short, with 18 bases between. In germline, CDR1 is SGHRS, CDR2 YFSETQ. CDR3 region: CASSITSQGLQPQHF. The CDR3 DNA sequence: TGCGCCAGCAGCATCACCTCGCAGGGGCTGCAGCCCCAGCATTTT. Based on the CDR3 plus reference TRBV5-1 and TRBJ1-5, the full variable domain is KAGVTQTPRYLIKTRGQQVTLSCSPISGHRSVSWYQQTPGQGLQFLFEYFSETQRNKGNFPGRFSGRQFSNSRSEMNVSTLELGDSALYLCASSITSQGLQPQHFGDGTRLSIL.

CDR3 nucleotide sequence: TGCGCCAGCAGCTGGATGGGGTACACTGAAGCTTTCTTT. Translation: CASSWMGYTEAFF. The gene calls are TRBV5-1 and TRBJ1-1; no clear D gene. The CDR3 runs 13 residues. CDR1 and CDR2 (germline): SGHRS, YFSETQ. The germline V and J ends were trimmed by 3 bases and 3 bases, with 9 bases remaining between them.